Given below is one T cell receptor (beta chain) in context. This clonotype was counted only a few times. Its specific antigen is unknown. No per-base quality is available; no much larger clone lies one base away. Ficoll-Paque density gradient centrifugation was used to isolate PBMCs. V trim: 8 bases; J trim: 5 bases; unmatched bases: 5. CDR3 length: 13 amino acids, cysteine to phenylalanine. The sequence is cut down to CDR3 DNA, 39 bases in frame from base 1. Taken from the germline V gene, the CDR1 and CDR2 loops are MNHEY and SVGAGI. This entry is derived from a study of T-cell memory formation after mild COVID-19 (dated by TCRdb to about 2021). Looking at the study overall: TCR sequence clusters from the two donors were largely donor specific. Longitudinal TCRalpha and TCRbeta repertoire sequencing tracked T-cell clones expanding and contracting after mild COVID-19 in two donors. The cohort was made up of two young adult volunteers, one female and one male, who were previously healthy. Findings and caveats that apply to the study as a whole: Some responding clones were detected in pre-infection memory, which suggested that pre-existing cross-reactive memory T cells had joined the SARS-CoV-2 response. SARS-CoV-2 specificity was not confirmed for the second-wave clones peaking on day 37. Contracting CD4+ clones were located mainly in the CM and EM memory subsets, whereas CD8+ clones were found to be enriched in EMRA. Clones that contracted from day 15 to 85 showed balanced CD4/CD8 phenotypes, whereas a second wave of clones that expanded from day 15 to 37 leaned towards CD4+. Only two mild cases were covered in the study, and larger cohorts including severe cases with pre-infection samples were considered necessary.

TCRdb names Illumina NovaSeq 6000 as the instrument used. TCRalpha and TCRbeta cDNA libraries were constructed by 5'RACE with constant-segment primers, with sample barcodes and unique molecular identifiers being introduced. Trizol reagent was used to extract RNA from every sample. Libraries were amplified in two PCR steps, with a second sample barcode and Illumina TruSeq adapters added in the second step. Sequencing of the libraries was done on an Illumina NovaSeq, producing 2 x 150 bp paired-end reads. The published analysis was carried out like this. With migec v1.2.7, reads were demultiplexed and then collapsed into UMI-guided consensus sequences. With mixcr v2.1.11, UMI consensuses were aligned to TRA and TRB V and J templates and assembled into clonotypes. A clonotype was counted as expanded or contracted only if both edgeR and NoisET called the change significant, with noise models trained on biological replicates. For edgeR calls, the thresholds were a false discovery rate-adjusted p below 0.01 and a log2 fold-change of 1. As an exploratory analysis of dynamics, PCA with hierarchical clustering was applied to max-normalized trajectories of the 1000 most abundant clonotypes. Each responding clone was given a CD4 or CD8 phenotype based on the CD4+ and CD8+ repertoires, which had been sequenced separately. TCRdb reran the public reads through fastp at Q25 and MiXCR, keeping productive beta chains. Rows merge per CDR3 protein into single entries with the most common DNA and genes. TCRdb's processing, not the study's, gives the V and J calls here. In this sample the table shows 500,000 to 600,000 distinct CDR3 sequences, roughly 17% of which occur a single time. Approximately 12% of the sample is in the top ten clones.

Sequencing input: PBMCs or a T cell subset sorted from them (not recorded which). The chain uses TRBV6-5 and TRBJ2-2, and 7 junctional nucleotides match TRBD2. The receptor was derived from an adult woman who had mild COVID-19 (a few samples of this study predate the infection). The sample titles of this study are shuffled in the database, so cell type and time point are left out; the donor was told from shared clones. The nucleotide sequence reads TGTGCCAGCTGGGAGGGCCTAACCGGGGAGCTGTTTTTT. Its protein is CASWEGLTGELFF.